Included here is one TCR beta chain sequence, with context. The antigen remains undetermined. Germline V CDR1 and CDR2: MGHRA, YSYEKL. Trimming at V came to 2 bases and at J to 4 bases, leaving 10 bases not matched to a gene. There are 16 residues in the CDR3. Preparation of the TCRbeta library used unique molecular identifiers. TCRdb re-analysed the PCR reads in MiXCR, keeping a single row per CDR3 protein. Here the sample spans 200,000 to 300,000 distinct CDR3 sequences, under 30% being singletons. The data originate from a study of T-cell reconstitution after alpha-beta-depleted transplantation in children. Whole-study results and caveats: After transplant, high TCRbeta diversity at day 60 in some patients arose from surviving recipient T cells and thymic progenitors. Several hundred expanded graft clones reportedly were the source of alpha-beta T cells about two months after transplant.

This clonotype was obtained from a female patient aged 2-10 years who had a stem cell transplant for congenital amegakaryocytic thrombocytopenia, so the T cells may come from the graft donor. V and J are TRBV4-1 and TRBJ1-2; 7 bases align to TRBD1. The sequencing used PBMCs, mostly from graft donor cells, collected 360 days after TCRalphabeta/CD19-depleted stem cell transplant. The CDR3: CASSQITGEPGYGYTF. The CDR3 DNA follows: TGCGCCAGCAGCCAAATAACAGGGGAACCCGGCTATGGCTACACCTTC.